This is a list of T cell receptor beta chains from one sample in a study of blood T cell repertoires in COVID-19. Generated by immunoSEQ multiplex PCR, the TCRdb table keeps only in-frame clones and is missing some. The sample lists fewer than 150,000 clones, about 84% occurring once. The sequencing input was peripheral blood. These receptor sequences come from a human donor in a cohort sampled during active COVID-19. CDR3s leave out the opening cysteine and the closing phenylalanine or tryptophan.

V	J	CDR3
TRBV3-1/TRBV3-2	TRBJ1-2	ASSQVQGYGYT
TRBV10-3	TRBJ2-3	AIVESGTDTQY
TRBV6-1	TRBJ1-2	ASSEMRQAYYGYT
TRBV9	TRBJ2-6	ASSPIPRGAGANVLT
TRBV11-1	TRBJ2-4	ASSPLGLAKNIQY
TRBV2	TRBJ2-2	ASTKDSVTGELF
TRBV5-1	TRBJ2-2	ASHETGANTGELF
TRBV5-1	TRBJ2-1	ASSQGQRYNEQF
TRBV5-1	TRBJ1-1	ASSLGRGGRVEAF
TRBV5-4	TRBJ2-1	ASSSGGAYNEQF
TRBV5-1	TRBJ1-1	ASSAGTGRTEAF
TRBV7-6	TRBJ2-5	ASSTTGAGETQY
TRBV6-5	TRBJ2-3	AISGTSGTDTQY
TRBV27	TRBJ1-5	ASNKGQISQPQH
TRBV5-1	TRBJ1-1	ASSLVGGGTEAF
TRBV20-1	TRBJ2-3	SASNPGQGNTDTQY
TRBV10-2	TRBJ1-5	ASSENGLNQPQH
TRBV21-1	TRBJ1-5	ASSIRDRGRNQPQH
TRBV6-6	TRBJ1-2	ASRRESGYT
TRBV6-1	TRBJ2-1	ASSEHPGTSGGRYNEQF
TRBV6-5	TRBJ1-2	AIHRGIRYGYT
TRBV11-2	TRBJ1-1	ASKKELNTEAF
TRBV29-1	TRBJ1-1	SVVFRQEGTEAF
TRBV29-1	TRBJ1-2	SVEDLGQTPGGYT
TRBV7-3	TRBJ2-3	ASSFGQGGGDTQY
TRBV5-8	TRBJ1-3	ASSLSDPTDSGNTIY
TRBV2	TRBJ2-2	ASKLGTPNTGELF
TRBV7-2	TRBJ2-1	ASSPDPAGGLLNEQF
TRBV29-1	TRBJ1-1	SVAEVKAEAF
TRBV5-1	TRBJ2-1	ASSLSQGKGEQF
TRBV12-3/TRBV12-4	TRBJ2-1	ASSREEAEQF
TRBV5-1	TRBJ2-2	ASSLTTSNTGELF
TRBV7-6	TRBJ2-5	ASSLHLAGGPETQY
TRBV2	TRBJ1-2	ASTPDREPNYGYT
TRBV5-4	TRBJ2-1	ASSLEAGLYNEQF
TRBV6-1	TRBJ1-2	ATQEGAGGYT
TRBV11-2	TRBJ2-3	ASSFAGGVTDTQY
TRBV2	TRBJ1-1	ASSEGLTEAF
TRBV7-2	TRBJ2-1	ASSSRTSGGAGEQF